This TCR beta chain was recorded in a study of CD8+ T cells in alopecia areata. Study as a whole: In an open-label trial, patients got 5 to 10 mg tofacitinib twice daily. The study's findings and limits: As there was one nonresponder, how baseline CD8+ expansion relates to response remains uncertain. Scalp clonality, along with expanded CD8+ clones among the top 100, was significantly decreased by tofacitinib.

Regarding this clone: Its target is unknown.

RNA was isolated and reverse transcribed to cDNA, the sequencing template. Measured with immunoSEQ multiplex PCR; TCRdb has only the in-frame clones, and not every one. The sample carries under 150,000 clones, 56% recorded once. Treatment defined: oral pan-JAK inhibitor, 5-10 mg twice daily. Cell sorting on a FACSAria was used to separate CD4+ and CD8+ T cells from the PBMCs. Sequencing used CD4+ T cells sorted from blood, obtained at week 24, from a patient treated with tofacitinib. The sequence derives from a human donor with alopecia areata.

CDR3 region: CSLTAGGVTDTQYF. The CDR3, as DNA: TGCAGCCTCACCGCGGGGGGGGTCACAGATACGCAGTATTTT. The J gene is TRBJ2-3, the V gene TRBV29-1; TRBD2 matches 9 bases. Germline V CDR1 and CDR2: SQVTM, ANQGSEA. The V segment lost 8 bases and the J segment 2 bases; nucleotides outside the gene matches: 8. This CDR3 is 14 amino acids long.